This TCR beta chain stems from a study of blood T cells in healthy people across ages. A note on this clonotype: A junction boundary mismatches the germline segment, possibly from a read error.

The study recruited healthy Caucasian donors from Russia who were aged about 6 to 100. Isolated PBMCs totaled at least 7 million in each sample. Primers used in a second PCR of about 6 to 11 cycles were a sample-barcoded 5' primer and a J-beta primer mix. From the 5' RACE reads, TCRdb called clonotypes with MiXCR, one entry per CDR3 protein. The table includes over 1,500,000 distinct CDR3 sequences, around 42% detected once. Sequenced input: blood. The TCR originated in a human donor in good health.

Here the CDR3 DNA reads TGTGCCAGCAGCAGGGGACAAGCCTCCCACGAGCAGTACTTC. Translating it yields CASSRGQASHEQYF. This rearrangement joins TRBV12-3 or TRBV12-4 to TRBJ2-5, with a weak D call TRBD1 (6 bases). Judging by the DNA end, TRBJ2-7 fits better; the J call may be wrong. CDR3 length equals 14 residues.